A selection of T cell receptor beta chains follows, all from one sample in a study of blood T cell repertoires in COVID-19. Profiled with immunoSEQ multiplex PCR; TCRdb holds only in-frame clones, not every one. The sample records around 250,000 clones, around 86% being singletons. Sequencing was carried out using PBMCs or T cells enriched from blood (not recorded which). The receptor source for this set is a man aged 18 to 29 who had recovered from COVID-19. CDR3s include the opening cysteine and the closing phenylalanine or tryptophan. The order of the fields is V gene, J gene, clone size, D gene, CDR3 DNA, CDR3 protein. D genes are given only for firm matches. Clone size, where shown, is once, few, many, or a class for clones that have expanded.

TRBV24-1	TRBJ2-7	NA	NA	TGTGCCACCAGTGACACAGGGTACGAGCAGTACTTC	CATSDTGYEQYF
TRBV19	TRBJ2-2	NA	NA	TGTGCCAGTAGTATTCAGGAAGGGGTCGGGGAGCTGTTTTTT	CASSIQEGVGELFF
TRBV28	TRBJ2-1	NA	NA	TGTGCCAGCAGTTTAAAGCGCCGAAGCTCCTACAATGAGCAGTTCTTC	CASSLKRRSSYNEQFF
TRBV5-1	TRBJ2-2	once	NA	TGCGCCAGCAGCTTGGGTCGCACAGGGCCCGGGGAGCTGTTTTTT	CASSLGRTGPGELFF
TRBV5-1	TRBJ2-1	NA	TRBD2	TGCGCCAGCAGCTTGGGCGGGACTAGCGGGCCTTACAATGAGCAGTTCTTC	CASSLGGTSGPYNEQFF
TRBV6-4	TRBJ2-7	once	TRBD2	TGTGCCAGCAGTTCTCCACCTGTGACTAGCGGGAGGACCTACGAGCAGTACTTC	CASSSPPVTSGRTYEQYF
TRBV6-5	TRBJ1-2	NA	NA	TGTGCCAGCAGGCAACCACAGGGCACCTCCGATGGCTACACCTTC	CASRQPQGTSDGYTF
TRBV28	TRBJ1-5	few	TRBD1	TGTGCCAGCAGTTTATGGGCGGGGACAGGGGGTAGCAATCAGCCCCAGCATTTT	CASSLWAGTGGSNQPQHF
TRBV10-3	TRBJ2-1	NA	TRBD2	TGTGCCATCAGTGAGTATTGGGCTAGCGGGAGTTCGTCCTACAATGAGCAGTTCTTC	CAISEYWASGSSSYNEQFF
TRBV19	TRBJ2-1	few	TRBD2	TGTGCCAGCCCGGGACTAGCGGGAGTGCGGGAGCAGTTCTTC	CASPGLAGVREQFF
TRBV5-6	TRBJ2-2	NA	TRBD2	TGTGCCAGCACCTTACTAGCGGGGGGCACCGGGGAGCTGTTTTTT	CASTLLAGGTGELFF
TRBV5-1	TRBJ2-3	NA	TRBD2	TGCGCCAGCAGCCCCCGGTGGGTAGCGGGGGGCCCTCGCACAGATACGCAGTATTTT	CASSPRWVAGGPRTDTQYF
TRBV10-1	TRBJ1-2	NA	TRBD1	TGCGCCAGCAGTCCCGACAGGGACTATGGCTACACCTTC	CASSPDRDYGYTF
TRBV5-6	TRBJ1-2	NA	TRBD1	TGTGCCAGCAGCTTGGGGTTAGGACAGGGAGTTTATGGCTACACCTTC	CASSLGLGQGVYGYTF
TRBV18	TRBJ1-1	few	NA	TGTGCCAGCTCACCTTCACAAGAGAACACTGAAGCTTTCTTT	CASSPSQENTEAFF
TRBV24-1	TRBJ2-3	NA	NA	TGTGCCACCAGTGATTCTGTCCCGGCAGGGCTTTATCCCTCTAATACGCAGTATTTT	CATSDSVPAGLYPSNTQYF
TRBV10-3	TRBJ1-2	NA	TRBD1	TGTGCCATCTCCAAGGGACAGGGTCATGGCTACACCTTC	CAISKGQGHGYTF
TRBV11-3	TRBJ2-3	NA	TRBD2	TGTGCCAGCAGCTTAGGGACTAGCTCTCGCACAGATACGCAGTATTTT	CASSLGTSSRTDTQYF
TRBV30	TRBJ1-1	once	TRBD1	TGTGCCTGGACGAGTCAGGGGGGGAACACTGAAGCTTTCTTT	CAWTSQGGNTEAFF
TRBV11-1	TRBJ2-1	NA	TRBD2	TGTGCCAGCAGCCAAGACCAACTAGCGGGGTACAATGAGCAGTTCTTC	CASSQDQLAGYNEQFF
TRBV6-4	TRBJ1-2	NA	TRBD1	TGTGCCAGCAGTGAAGTACAGGACAGGGGTGGCTACACCTTC	CASSEVQDRGGYTF
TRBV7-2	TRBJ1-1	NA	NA	TGTGCCAGCAGCTTGGCCAGGGGAGTGGGCACTGAAGCTTTCTTT	CASSLARGVGTEAFF
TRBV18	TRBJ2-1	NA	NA	TGTGCCAGCTCACCATCCCCTCCCCCGGGAAATGAGCAGTTCTTC	CASSPSPPPGNEQFF
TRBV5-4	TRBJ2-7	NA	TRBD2	TGTGCCAGCAACCAAGCGGGAGGGCCCTACGAGCAGTACTTC	CASNQAGGPYEQYF
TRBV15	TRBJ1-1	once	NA	TGTGCCACCAGCAGAGGGCGGGGCTCGGATGGGACTGAAGCTTTCTTT	CATSRGRGSDGTEAFF
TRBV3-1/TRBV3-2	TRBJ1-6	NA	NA	TGTGCCAGCAGCGCAGGGGCCCCGGGGCCCCTCCACTTT	CASSAGAPGPLHF
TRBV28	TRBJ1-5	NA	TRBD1	TGTGCCAGCAGTTGGGGACAGGGGGCTTATCAGCCCCAGCATTTT	CASSWGQGAYQPQHF
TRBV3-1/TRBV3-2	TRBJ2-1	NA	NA	TGTGCCAGCAGCTCACTAGCCTACAATGAGCAGTTCTTC	CASSSLAYNEQFF
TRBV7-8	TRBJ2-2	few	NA	TGTGCCAGCAGCCAGAGAGCGAGCGGGGAGCTGTTTTTT	CASSQRASGELFF
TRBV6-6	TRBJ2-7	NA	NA	TGTGCCAGCAGTTACGACCGAGGAACCTCCTACGAGCAGTACTTC	CASSYDRGTSYEQYF
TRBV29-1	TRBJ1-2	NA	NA	TGCAGCGAAGGTCCCTCGAGAGGGGGGGACGGCTACACCTTC	CSEGPSRGGDGYTF
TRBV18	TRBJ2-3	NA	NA	TGTGCCAGCTCACCATCAACGGGGCGGGGAACCACAGATACGCAGTATTTT	CASSPSTGRGTTDTQYF
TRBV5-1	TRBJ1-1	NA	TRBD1	TGCGCCAGCAGCTTGATTTTCAGGCCGGGACAGGGAGGAACGGACACTGAAGCTTTCTTT	CASSLIFRPGQGGTDTEAFF
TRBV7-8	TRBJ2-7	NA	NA	TGTGCCAGCAGCTTAGCGGACGTCTGGGAGTCCGTCGACGAGCAGTACTTC	CASSLADVWESVDEQYF
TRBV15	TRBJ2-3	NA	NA	TGTGCCACCAGCAGAGATAAAGGGGGGGCGGGGGATACGCAGTATTTT	CATSRDKGGAGDTQYF
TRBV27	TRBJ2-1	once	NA	TGTGCCAGCAGGGAGGACCCCGGGGATTTCTATGAGCAGTTCTTC	CASREDPGDFYEQFF
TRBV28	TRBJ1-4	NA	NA	TGTGCCAGCACGGGCGGGGGAGGGAAAAAACTGTTTTTT	CASTGGGGKKLFF
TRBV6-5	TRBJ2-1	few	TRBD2	TGTGCCAGCAGTACGGGACTAGAGGGCAATGAGCAGTTCTTC	CASSTGLEGNEQFF
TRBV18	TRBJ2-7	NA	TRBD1	TGTGCCAGCTCCCCGCCGGGACAGGCCTTCTACGAGCAGTACTTC	CASSPPGQAFYEQYF
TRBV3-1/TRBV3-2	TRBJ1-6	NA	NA	TGTGCCAGCAGCCAAGTGCTGGCCCACTATAATTCACCCCTCCACTTT	CASSQVLAHYNSPLHF
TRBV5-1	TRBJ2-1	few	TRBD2	TGCGCCAGCAGCCTGGGGACTAGCGGGAGAGGAGTCAATGAGCAGTTCTTC	CASSLGTSGRGVNEQFF
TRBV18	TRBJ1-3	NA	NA	TGTGCCAGCTCACCCGGGATAGCGGGAAACACCATATATTTT	CASSPGIAGNTIYF
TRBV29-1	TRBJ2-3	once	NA	TGCAGCGTTGAAGTGACATCAAGTCGATCCACAGATACGCAGTATTTT	CSVEVTSSRSTDTQYF
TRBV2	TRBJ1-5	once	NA	TGTGCCAGCAGGAGGGGGTTCAGGGCAGATCAGCCCCAGCATTTT	CASRRGFRADQPQHF
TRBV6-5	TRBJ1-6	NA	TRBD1	TGTGCCAGCAGATTGGACAGGGCAAATTCACCCCTCCACTTT	CASRLDRANSPLHF
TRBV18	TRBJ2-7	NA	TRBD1	TGTGCCAGCTCACCACCCGGGACAGGGGTCGGGGAGCAGTACTTC	CASSPPGTGVGEQYF
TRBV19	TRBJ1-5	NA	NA	TGTGCCAGTAGCTCTGCCCGACAGATAAATCAGCCCCAGCATTTT	CASSSARQINQPQHF
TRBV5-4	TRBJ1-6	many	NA	TGTGCCAGCAGCCTCGGACTGCATAATTCACCCCTCCACTTT	CASSLGLHNSPLHF
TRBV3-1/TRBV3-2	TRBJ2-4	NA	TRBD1	TGTGCCAGCAGCCATAACGCCCCACCCACAAACAGGGGAGACATTCAGTACTTC	CASSHNAPPTNRGDIQYF
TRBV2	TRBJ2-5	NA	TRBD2	TGTGCCAGCAGTTCGCTAGCGGGAGTACAGGAGACCCAGTACTTC	CASSSLAGVQETQYF
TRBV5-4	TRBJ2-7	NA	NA	TGTGCCAGCAGCTTGGGTCAGGGTAGAAACGAGCAGTACTTC	CASSLGQGRNEQYF
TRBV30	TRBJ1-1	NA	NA	TGTGCCTGGAGTGGGGTCGGGGGGAACACTGAAGCTTTCTTT	CAWSGVGGNTEAFF
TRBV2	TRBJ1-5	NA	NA	TGTGCCAGCAGTTCCCGCGGTGGCCATCAGCCCCAGCATTTT	CASSSRGGHQPQHF
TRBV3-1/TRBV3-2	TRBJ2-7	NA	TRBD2	TGTGCCAGCAGCCAAGAGGGGACTAGCGGCTCCTACGAGCAGTACTTC	CASSQEGTSGSYEQYF
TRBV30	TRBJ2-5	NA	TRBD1	TGTGCCTGGTCTGGGACAGGGTGGGAGACCCAGTACTTC	CAWSGTGWETQYF
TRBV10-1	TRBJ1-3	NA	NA	TGCGCCAGCAGTGAGTCTACAGGGTCCCCTGGAAACACCATATATTTT	CASSESTGSPGNTIYF
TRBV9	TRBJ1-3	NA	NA	TGTGCCAGCAGCTGGGGGGAGGACCCTATTGAAAACACCATATATTTT	CASSWGEDPIENTIYF
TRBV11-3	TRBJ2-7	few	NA	TGTGCCAGCAGCTCCAACAGGGACTACGAGCAGTACTTC	CASSSNRDYEQYF
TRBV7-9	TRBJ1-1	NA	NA	TGTGCCAGCAGCTTCCAGGGGAACACTGAAGCTTTCTTT	CASSFQGNTEAFF